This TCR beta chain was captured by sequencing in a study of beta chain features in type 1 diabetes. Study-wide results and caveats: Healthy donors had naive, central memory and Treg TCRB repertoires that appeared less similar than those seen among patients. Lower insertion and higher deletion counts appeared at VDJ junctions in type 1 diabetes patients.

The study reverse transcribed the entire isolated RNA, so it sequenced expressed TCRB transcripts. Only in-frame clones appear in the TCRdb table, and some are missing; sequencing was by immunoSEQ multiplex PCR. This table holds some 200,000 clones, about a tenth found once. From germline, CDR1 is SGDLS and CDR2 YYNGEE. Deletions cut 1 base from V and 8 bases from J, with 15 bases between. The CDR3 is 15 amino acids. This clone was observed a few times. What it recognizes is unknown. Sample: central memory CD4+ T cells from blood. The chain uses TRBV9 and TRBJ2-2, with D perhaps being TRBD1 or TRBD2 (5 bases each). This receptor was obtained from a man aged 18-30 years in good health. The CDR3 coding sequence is TGTGCCAGCAGCGTACGGGACCCAGGCGAGGGGGAGCTGTTTTTT. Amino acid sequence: CASSVRDPGEGELFF.